These T cell receptor beta chains were read from a single sample in a study of OX40 agonist ivuxolimab in advanced cancers. Repertoires were generated with immunoSEQ multiplex PCR, while TCRdb's copy carries only in-frame clones and drops some. The repertoire holds around 95,000 clones, 80% to 95% seen once, with roughly 0.53% in the top ten. The specimen was CD4+ or CD8+ T cells sorted from blood, collected in a trial of the OX40 agonist ivuxolimab. These receptors were taken from an adult with an advanced solid tumor such as melanoma, head and neck, liver or kidney cancer. CDR3s include the opening cysteine and the closing phenylalanine or tryptophan. D genes are given only for firm matches. For some rows the clone size is stated as once, few or many, or as a class when expanded; others skip it.

abundance	v_gene	d_gene	j_gene	CDR3aa	CDR3nt
-	TRBV4-3	-	TRBJ1-3	CASSLSGNTIYF	TGCGCCAGCAGCTTAAGTGGAAACACCATATATTTT
-	TRBV7-2	-	TRBJ2-7	CASSPRGQIQGEQYF	TGTGCCAGCAGCCCCCGGGGCCAGATCCAAGGGGAGCAGTACTTC
-	TRBV27	-	TRBJ2-5	CASSFGHGETQYF	TGTGCCAGCAGTTTTGGCCACGGGGAGACCCAGTACTTC
-	TRBV7-9	-	TRBJ1-1	CASSHNAGAFF	TGTGCCAGCAGTCATAATGCAGGCGCTTTCTTT
-	TRBV5-1	-	TRBJ1-2	CASSLGLSGYGYTF	TGCGCCAGCAGCTTGGGTCTCTCGGGCTATGGCTACACCTTC
-	TRBV5-1	TRBD1	TRBJ1-4	CASSPGQGEKLFF	TGCGCCAGCAGCCCGGGACAGGGGGAAAAACTGTTTTTT
-	TRBV5-1	-	TRBJ2-1	CASSLVAENEQFF	TGCGCCAGCAGCTTGGTCGCGGAGAATGAGCAGTTCTTC
once	TRBV11-3	-	TRBJ2-3	CASSLGNRFSTDTQYF	TGTGCCAGCAGCTTGGGGAACAGGTTTAGCACAGATACGCAGTATTTT
-	TRBV7-9	TRBD1	TRBJ1-5	CASSLGRGKGNQPQHF	TGTGCCAGCAGCTTAGGCAGGGGGAAGGGGAATCAGCCCCAGCATTTT
-	TRBV4-1	TRBD1	TRBJ1-4	CASSSGGQVGEKLFF	TGCGCCAGCAGCAGCGGGGGACAGGTGGGTGAAAAACTGTTTTTT
-	TRBV19	-	TRBJ2-1	CASSILRAGYNEQFF	TGTGCCAGTAGTATCTTGCGGGCAGGATACAATGAGCAGTTCTTC
-	TRBV4-3	-	TRBJ2-7	CASSQVRDGRRQYF	TGCGCCAGCAGCCAAGTTCGTGACGGGAGAAGGCAGTACTTC
-	TRBV28	-	TRBJ2-7	CASSPGGSSYEQYF	TGTGCCAGCAGCCCTGGGGGCTCCTCCTACGAGCAGTACTTC
-	TRBV5-8	-	TRBJ1-5	CASSLSPAHQPQHF	TGTGCCAGCAGCTTATCACCCGCCCATCAGCCCCAGCATTTT
-	TRBV28	TRBD1	TRBJ1-5	CASSFIGGGDGQPQHF	TGTGCCAGCAGTTTTATCGGAGGGGGCGACGGTCAGCCCCAGCATTTT
-	TRBV19	TRBD1	TRBJ2-7	CASSIAGQGSYEQYF	TGTGCCAGTAGTATCGCGGGACAGGGGTCCTACGAGCAGTACTTC
few	TRBV5-1	-	TRBJ2-1	CASSPDPEREQFF	TGCGCCAGCAGCCCTGACCCGGAGCGAGAGCAGTTCTTC
few	TRBV7-2	TRBD1	TRBJ2-3	CASSLMQGADTQYF	TGTGCCAGCAGCTTAATGCAGGGGGCTGATACGCAGTATTTT
-	TRBV6-1	TRBD2	TRBJ2-3	CATFIAGGSTDTQYF	TGTGCCACCTTCATAGCGGGAGGGAGCACAGATACGCAGTATTTT
-	TRBV7-9	TRBD1	TRBJ2-1	CASSPGTGWDNEQFF	TGTGCCAGCAGCCCCGGGACAGGATGGGACAATGAGCAGTTCTTC
-	TRBV11-1	-	TRBJ2-1	CASSLFQRRSYNEQFF	TGTGCCAGCAGCTTATTTCAGCGTCGCTCCTACAATGAGCAGTTCTTC
-	TRBV11-2	-	TRBJ2-1	CASSFQRYEQFF	TGTGCCAGCAGCTTCCAGCGGTATGAGCAGTTCTTC
-	TRBV9	-	TRBJ2-1	CASSVDQGRYNEQFF	TGTGCCAGCAGCGTAGACCAGGGGCGGTACAATGAGCAGTTCTTC
once	TRBV19	-	TRBJ2-1	CASSGSHNEQFF	TGTGCCAGTTCCGGGAGCCACAATGAGCAGTTCTTC
-	TRBV7-2	TRBD2	TRBJ2-1	CASSLEYGGVNEQFF	TGTGCCAGCAGCTTAGAATACGGGGGGGTCAATGAGCAGTTCTTC
-	TRBV13	-	TRBJ2-5	CASSFFRAADQETQYF	TGTGCCAGCAGCTTTTTTCGGGCGGCGGACCAAGAGACCCAGTACTTC
once	TRBV19	TRBD2	TRBJ2-1	CASSMLGLAGGQSYNEQFF	TGTGCCAGTAGTATGCTGGGACTAGCGGGAGGGCAATCCTACAATGAGCAGTTCTTC
-	TRBV7-9	-	TRBJ2-1	CASSLIAFDNEQFF	TGTGCCAGCAGCTTAATAGCGTTTGACAATGAGCAGTTCTTC
few	TRBV7-9	TRBD1	TRBJ1-5	CASSQGQFNQPQHF	TGTGCCAGCAGCCAGGGACAGTTCAATCAGCCCCAGCATTTT
-	TRBV7-2	-	TRBJ2-7	CATTINGGRREQYF	TGTGCCACTACAATAAACGGCGGGCGTCGGGAGCAGTACTTC
few	TRBV4-2	TRBD2	TRBJ2-7	CASSPDLTSGKEQYF	TGTGCCAGCAGCCCCGATTTGACTAGCGGGAAAGAGCAGTACTTC
once	TRBV2	TRBD1	TRBJ2-3	CASRDRQGVKTDTQYF	TGTGCCAGCAGAGATAGACAGGGGGTGAAAACAGATACGCAGTATTTT
-	TRBV5-1	TRBD1	TRBJ2-7	CASSLGQGGEQYF	TGCGCCAGCAGCTTGGGACAGGGTGGCGAGCAGTACTTC
-	TRBV7-2	-	TRBJ1-4	CASSSGVTNEKLFF	TGTGCCAGCAGCTCAGGGGTAACTAATGAAAAACTGTTTTTT
-	TRBV28	TRBD2	TRBJ2-3	CASRSSGRYESDTQYF	TGTGCCAGCAGGTCTAGCGGGAGGTACGAGTCAGATACGCAGTATTTT
-	TRBV6-6	-	TRBJ2-5	CASSPRPGETQYF	TGTGCCAGCAGTCCACGGCCAGGAGAGACCCAGTACTTC
few	TRBV2	TRBD1	TRBJ1-2	CASTRQGDYGYTF	TGTGCCAGCACCCGACAGGGTGACTATGGCTACACCTTC
-	TRBV11-2	-	TRBJ2-7	CASAPGSLSTSYEQYF	TGTGCCAGCGCCCCGGGTAGCTTGTCCACCTCCTACGAGCAGTACTTC
-	TRBV6-6	-	TRBJ1-4	CASTLRGASHEKLFF	TGTGCCAGCACTCTTAGGGGGGCAAGTCATGAAAAACTGTTTTTT
few	TRBV18	-	TRBJ2-7	CASSRPADSYEQYF	TGTGCCAGCTCACGACCCGCCGATTCCTACGAGCAGTACTTC